Listed below are T cell receptor beta chains from one sample, sequenced in a study of cytomegalovirus exposure and HLA in healthy donors. Assay: immunoSEQ multiplex PCR; the TCRdb copy retains only in-frame clones and omits some. The sample includes around 98,000 clones, roughly 84% seen only once; the top ten take about 6.5%. The specimen sequenced was PBMCs. The receptor set was obtained from a man aged 18 to 29 in good health and CMV-seropositive. CDR3s include the opening cysteine and the closing phenylalanine or tryptophan. D genes are given only for firm matches. Not every row has a clone size; where given, it reads once, few, many or a size class.

NA | TRBJ2-7 | TRBV11-3 | NA | TGTGCCAGCAGCACTCGAGCCGGGAACACGGACGAGCAGTACTTC | CASSTRAGNTDEQYF
NA | TRBJ1-1 | TRBV11-3 | TRBD1 | TGTGCCAGCAGCTCCCTGGACAGGGCGTCGTTCACTGAAGCTTTCTTT | CASSSLDRASFTEAFF
NA | TRBJ1-5 | TRBV6-6 | NA | TGTGCCAGCAGTTACTCTACCTCCGGGTGGGTTCAGCCCCAGCATTTT | CASSYSTSGWVQPQHF
few | TRBJ2-7 | TRBV4-1 | TRBD1 | TGCGCCAGCAGCCAAGATGGGGGGAAACGGTTTGGCAGGGGGCATTACGAGCAGTACTTC | CASSQDGGKRFGRGHYEQYF
NA | TRBJ2-3 | TRBV10-3 | NA | TGTGCCATCAGTGAGGCGCTAAATCTAGGGGGGGGCACAGATACGCAGTATTTT | CAISEALNLGGGTDTQYF
NA | TRBJ2-7 | TRBV27 | TRBD2 | TGTGCCAGCAGTTTAGGGGCGGGAGAGGACGAGCAGTACTTC | CASSLGAGEDEQYF
once | TRBJ1-2 | TRBV27 | TRBD1 | TGTGCCAGCAGCCCGGGACAGGGGATCAACTATGGCTACACCTTC | CASSPGQGINYGYTF
once | TRBJ1-5 | TRBV6-5 | NA | TGTGCCAGCAGTTACGGGGGAGGGCCCAATCAGCCCCAGCATTTT | CASSYGGGPNQPQHF
NA | TRBJ2-5 | TRBV19 | NA | TGTGCCAGTAGTATGGGGGGAGAGACCCAGTACTTC | CASSMGGETQYF
NA | TRBJ2-2 | TRBV7-9 | NA | TGTGCCAGCAGCTTACAGGACAGCACCGGGGAGCTGTTTTTT | CASSLQDSTGELFF
NA | TRBJ1-5 | TRBV28 | NA | TGTGCCAGCAGTTTCCTTTCCCAGCCCCAGCATTTT | CASSFLSQPQHF
NA | TRBJ2-7 | TRBV11-2 | TRBD1 | TGTGCCAGCAGCCAAACAGGGGTGTCCTACGAGCAGTACTTC | CASSQTGVSYEQYF
once | TRBJ2-3 | TRBV5-1 | TRBD2 | TGCGCCAGCAGCTTTTCGACTAGCGGGACAGATACGCAGTATTTT | CASSFSTSGTDTQYF
NA | TRBJ2-7 | TRBV28 | NA | TGTGCCAGCACCTTAAAGGGCAGGGTCAATTACGAGCAGTACTTC | CASTLKGRVNYEQYF